This T cell receptor beta chain was sequenced during a study of cytomegalovirus exposure and HLA in healthy donors. Study-wide points: Association with HLA alleles at 0.05 false discovery rate was found for around 15,000 TCR beta sequences in a later analysis.

Note on this clone: The antigen is unknown.

This PCR relied on a set of 60 Vbeta primers and 13 Jbeta primers. Clones were read by immunoSEQ multiplex PCR, and TCRdb kept only the in-frame ones, dropping some. The sample holds about 200,000 clones, around four fifths seen once. This TCR came from a woman between 50 and 59 years old in good health and CMV-seropositive. Sequences were obtained from PBMCs.

The CDR3 DNA reads TGTGCCAGCAGCAGGGGCCAGTCCAGCTCTGGGGCCAACGTCCTGACTTTC. Encoded protein: CASSRGQSSSGANVLTF. The chain is built from TRBV5-4 and TRBJ2-6; possibly TRBD1 for D (5 bases). Germline CDR1 and CDR2: SGHNT and YYREEE (reference sequence). CDR3 length equals 17 residues. Deletions cut 4 bases from V and 0 bases from J, with 14 bases between.